One sample yielded the 15 T cell receptor beta chains listed below, sequenced in a study of cytomegalovirus exposure and HLA in healthy donors. The PCR contained 60 Vbeta and 13 Jbeta primers. TCRdb keeps only in-frame clones here, not all; method: immunoSEQ multiplex PCR. The sample holds around 140,000 clones; 82% are singletons and the top ten take 8.1%. The sample consisted of PBMCs. The source is a woman between 45 and 60 years old in good health and CMV-seropositive.

The V gene is TRBV13, the J gene TRBJ1-1; D uncertain. V was clipped by 2 bases and J by 3 bases, with 7 bases between them. The CDR3 spans 13 residues. CDR1 is PRHDT and CDR2 is FYEKMQ in the germline V gene (reference sequence). The CDR3 region has the DNA TGTGCCAGCAGCTTAAGAGGGTACACTGAAGCTTTCTTT. Translated: CASSLRGYTEAFF.

This chain joins TRBV5-4 and TRBJ1-6, with 7 bases lining up with TRBD1. This CDR3 contains 17 residues. After removal of 0 bases from V and 7 bases from J, the junction contained 10 bases not matched to a gene. Germline V lookup: CDR1 SGHNT, CDR2 YYREEE (reference sequence). CDR3: CASSLGGAGGNNSPLHF. CDR3 coding DNA: TGTGCCAGCAGCTTGGGTGGGGCAGGGGGAAACAATTCACCCCTCCACTTT.

The J gene is TRBJ1-4, the V gene TRBV18; no definite D call. This CDR3 comprises 14 residues. The V gene's germline CDR1 is KGHSH and CDR2 LQKENI. The V end lost 3 bases, the J end lost 5 bases, and 10 bases lay between the germline ends. The CDR3 DNA reads TGTGCCAGCTCACCTAAGGCGGAGAATGAAAAACTGTTTTTT. Residues: CASSPKAENEKLFF.

The genes are TRBV5-4 and TRBJ1-2, with D maybe TRBD1 (5 bases). CDR1 SGHNT and CDR2 YYREEE come from the germline V gene (reference sequence). The V end lost 1 base, the J end lost 4 bases, and 11 bases lay between the germline ends. The CDR3 is 14 residues long. CDR3 DNA: TGTGCCAGCAGCTTGCGGGGGAGCGGCTATGGCTACACCTTC. Protein product: CASSLRGSGYGYTF.

This clone appeared a single time. The chain carries TRBV6-1 and TRBJ2-3; TRBD1 agrees at 9 bases. This CDR3 is 15 amino acids long. V lost 7 bases, J lost 2 bases, and 7 bases stayed unmatched. Per germline, CDR1 MNHNS and CDR2 SASEGT. DNA for the CDR3: TGTGCCAGCAATACGGACAGGGGTATCACAGATACGCAGTATTTT. Protein: CASNTDRGITDTQYF.

V and J are TRBV29-1 and TRBJ1-5, with D unclear. The germline gives CDR1 SQVTM, CDR2 ANQGSEA. Trimming took off 5 bases at V and 3 bases at J, with 20 bases between the two ends. The CDR3 has 16 residues. The CDR3 DNA reads TGCAGCGTTACCCTTGGCCCTCCGGGGTACAATCAGCCCCAGCATTTT. This sequence encodes CSVTLGPPGYNQPQHF.

V and J are TRBV5-1 and TRBJ2-7; 9 bases are a match to TRBD1. Germline CDR1 and CDR2: SGHRS and YFSETQ. The CDR3 loop spans 23 amino acids. With 0 bases clipped from V and 3 bases from J, the junction kept 28 bases outside the gene matches. The CDR3 here is CASSLAPPGLSDRGPRAGYEQYF. The CDR3 nucleotides are TGCGCCAGCAGCTTGGCACCCCCCGGATTGTCGGACAGGGGACCTAGAGCTGGCTACGAGCAGTACTTC.

In nucleotides, the CDR3 is TGTGCCTGGAGTGTACTGGTGCAGGGGAGACCTGAAGCTTTCTTT. This codes for CAWSVLVQGRPEAFF. The chain carries TRBV30 and TRBJ1-1, with D possibly being TRBD1 (6 bases). Germline CDR1 is GTSNPN and CDR2 is SVGIG (reference sequence). The CDR3 length is 15 residues. Trimming took 0 bases from V and 6 from J, leaving 17 bases between them.

The chain uses TRBV27 and TRBJ1-5; 8 bases agree with TRBD1. There are 15 residues in the CDR3. Per the germline V gene, CDR1 is MNHEY and CDR2 is SMNVEV (reference sequence). V lost 5 bases, J lost 2 bases, and 5 bases stayed unmatched. The CDR3 nucleotides are TGTGCCAGCAGTCTCACGACAGGGGGCAATCAGCCCCAGCATTTT. Translated, it gives CASSLTTGGNQPQHF.

The V gene is TRBV7-6, the J gene TRBJ2-2; unclear D gene. The length of the CDR3 is 12 residues. The V end was cut by 5 bases, the J end by 4 bases, with 5 bases between. CDR1 is SGHVS, CDR2 FNYEAQ, per germline. CDR3 amino acids: CASSIITGELFF. The CDR3 region has the DNA TGTGCCAGCAGCATAATCACCGGGGAGCTGTTTTTT.

The J gene is TRBJ2-7, the V gene TRBV28; TRBD2 matches 7 bases. J gave up 4 bases and V 5 bases, and 14 bases lay outside the gene matches. CDR1 MDHEN and CDR2 SYDVKM come from the germline V gene. CDR3 length equals 16 residues. For the CDR3, the DNA is TGTGCCAGCAGTCTTACGTCCGGGACTATGGTTTACGAGCAGTACTTC. Translation gives CASSLTSGTMVYEQYF.

The rearrangement links TRBV30 to TRBJ2-1; 13 bases match TRBD2. Germline V gene lookup returns CDR1 GTSNPN and CDR2 SVGIG (reference sequence). Losses at the gene ends were 0 bases for V and 8 bases for J; bases not matched to a gene: 10. This CDR3 is 17 amino acids long. In DNA form, the CDR3 reads TGTGCCTGGAGTGTAAGACTAGCGGGAGGCGGGGGGTATGAGCAGTTCTTC. Its protein product is CAWSVRLAGGGGYEQFF. The full variable domain, its missing parts supplied by reference TRBV30 and TRBJ2-1, is SQTIHQWPATLVQPVGSPLSLECTVEGTSNPNLYWYRQAAGRGLQLLFYSVGIGQISSEVPQNLSASRPQDRQFILSSKKLLLSDSGFYLCAWSVRLAGGGGYEQFFGPGTRLTVL.

In this sample, this clone turned up a few times. The V call is TRBV7-9, the J call TRBJ1-3; D is possibly TRBD1 (6 bases). The V end lost 1 base, the J end lost 2 bases, and 12 bases lay between the germline ends. This CDR3 contains 16 residues. The germline CDR1 and CDR2 sequences are SEHNR and FQNEAQ (reference sequence). CDR3 sequence (DNA): TGTGCCAGCAGCTTAGTGTCCGGACAGCCTGGAAACACCATATATTTT. Amino acids: CASSLVSGQPGNTIYF.

CDR3 loop: CASSFPGTGSDEQYF. CDR3 DNA: TGTGCCAGCAGCTTCCCTGGGACAGGGTCCGACGAGCAGTACTTC. This sequence joins TRBV7-9 and TRBJ2-7, with 9 bases aligning to TRBD1. The junction had 8 bases not matched to a gene; V was cut back by 3 bases and J by 5 bases. Germline V gene lookup returns CDR1 SEHNR and CDR2 FQNEAQ (reference sequence). The CDR3 loop spans 15 amino acids.

The chain carries TRBV2 and TRBJ2-7, with TRBD1 matching 9 bases. Germline trimming cut 0 bases from V and 2 bases from J; bases unmatched to any gene: 2. The germline gives CDR1 SNHLY, CDR2 FYNNEI. The CDR3 extends over 15 amino acids. The CDR3 sequence is CASSEADRGPYEQYF. The CDR3 bases are TGTGCCAGCAGTGAAGCGGACAGGGGTCCCTACGAGCAGTACTTC.